These T cell receptor beta chains were read from a single sample in a study of T cells in Graves' hyperthyroidism and ophthalmopathy. Each CDR3 protein is one row after TCRdb ran MiXCR on the multiplex PCR reads. The sample comprises under 300,000 distinct CDR3 sequences, approximately 26% of which are singletons, and about 25% rests with the top ten. What was sequenced was blood. The receptor set was obtained from a man in his forties or fifties with Graves' hyperthyroidism that later progressed to Graves' ophthalmopathy. Each CDR3 is given without its conserved first and last residue. D genes are given only for firm matches.

d_call	v_call	cdr3_aa
TRBD1	TRBV29-1	SVVPLDRGNEQY
-	TRBV3-1	ASSVIPGAEAF
-	TRBV19	ASSSPGTYEQY
TRBD1	TRBV12-5	ASGLVLGQLKSYEQY
TRBD1	TRBV6-4	ASSDPWRQGSYGNQPQH
-	TRBV12-3/TRBV12-4	ASSEGGPGGQY
-	TRBV25-1	ASSEERTTGELF
-	TRBV6-4	ASSHQRFGVLGSQETQY
-	TRBV10-3	AISGSLAPETQY
-	TRBV9	ASSVGAGHRVVETQY